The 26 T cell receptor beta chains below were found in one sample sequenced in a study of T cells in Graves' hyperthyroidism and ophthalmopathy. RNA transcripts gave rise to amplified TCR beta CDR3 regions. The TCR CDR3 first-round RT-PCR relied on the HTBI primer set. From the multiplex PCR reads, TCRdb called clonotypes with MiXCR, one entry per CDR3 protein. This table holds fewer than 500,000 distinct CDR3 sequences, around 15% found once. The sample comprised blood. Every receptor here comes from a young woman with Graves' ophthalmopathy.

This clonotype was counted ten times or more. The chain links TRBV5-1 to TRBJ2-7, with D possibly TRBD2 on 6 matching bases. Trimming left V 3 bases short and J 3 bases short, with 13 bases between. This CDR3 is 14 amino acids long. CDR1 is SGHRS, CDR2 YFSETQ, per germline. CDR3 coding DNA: TGCGCCAGCAGCTCCCGCCGGGAGAGCTACGAGCAGTACTTC. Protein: CASSSRRESYEQYF. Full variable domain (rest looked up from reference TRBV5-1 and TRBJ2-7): KAGVTQTPRYLIKTRGQQVTLSCSPISGHRSVSWYQQTPGQGLQFLFEYFSETQRNKGNFPGRFSGRQFSNSRSEMNVSTLELGDSALYLCASSSRRESYEQYFGPGTRLTVT.

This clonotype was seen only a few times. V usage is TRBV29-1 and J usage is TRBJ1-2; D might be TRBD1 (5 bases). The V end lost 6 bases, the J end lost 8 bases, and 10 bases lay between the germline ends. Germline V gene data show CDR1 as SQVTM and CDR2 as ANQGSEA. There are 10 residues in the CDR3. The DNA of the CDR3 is TGCAGCGTGGACACGCAGGGCTACACCTTC. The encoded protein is CSVDTQGYTF.

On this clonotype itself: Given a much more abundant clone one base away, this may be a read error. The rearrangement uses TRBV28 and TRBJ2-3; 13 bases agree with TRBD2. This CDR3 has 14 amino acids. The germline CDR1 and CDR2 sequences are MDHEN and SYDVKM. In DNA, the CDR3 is TGTGCCAGCGGGACTAGCGGGGTCTCAGATACGCGGTATTTT. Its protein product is CASGTSGVSDTRYF.

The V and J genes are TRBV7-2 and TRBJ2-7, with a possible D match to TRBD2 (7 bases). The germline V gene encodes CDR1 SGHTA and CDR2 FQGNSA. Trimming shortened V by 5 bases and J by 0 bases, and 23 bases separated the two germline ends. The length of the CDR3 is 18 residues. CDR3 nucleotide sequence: TGTGCCAGCAGCCTAGGCGGCGGGGGCCCTAAAAGCTCCTACGAGCAGTACTTC. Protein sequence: CASSLGGGGPKSSYEQYF.

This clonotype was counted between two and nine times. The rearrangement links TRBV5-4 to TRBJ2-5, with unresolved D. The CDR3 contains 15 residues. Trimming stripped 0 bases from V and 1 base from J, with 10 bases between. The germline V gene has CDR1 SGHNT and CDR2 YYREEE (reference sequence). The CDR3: CASSLVFGSQETQYF. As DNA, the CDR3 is TGTGCCAGCAGCTTGGTGTTCGGGTCCCAAGAGACCCAGTACTTC.

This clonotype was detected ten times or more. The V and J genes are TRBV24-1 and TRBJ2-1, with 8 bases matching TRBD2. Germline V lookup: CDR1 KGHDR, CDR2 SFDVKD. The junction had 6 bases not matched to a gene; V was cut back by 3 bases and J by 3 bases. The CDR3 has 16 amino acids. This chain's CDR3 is CATSDVGLGSYNEQFF. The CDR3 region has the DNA TGTGCCACCAGTGATGTGGGACTAGGGAGCTACAATGAGCAGTTCTTC.

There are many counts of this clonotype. For the CDR3, the DNA is TGTGCCAGCTCACTCGGAGCTAACTATGGCTACACCTTC. Translating it yields CASSLGANYGYTF. V usage is TRBV18 and J usage is TRBJ1-2; D not resolved. V was clipped by 4 bases and J by 0 bases, with 6 bases between them. CDR3 size: 13 residues. The germline V gene encodes CDR1 KGHSH and CDR2 LQKENI.

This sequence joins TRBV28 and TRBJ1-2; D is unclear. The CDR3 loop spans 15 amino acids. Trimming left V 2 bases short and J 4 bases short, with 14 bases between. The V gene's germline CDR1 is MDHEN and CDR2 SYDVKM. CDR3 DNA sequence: TGTGCCAGCAGTTTAGGCCTGTCTCGCGCCTATGGCTACACCTTC. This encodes CASSLGLSRAYGYTF.

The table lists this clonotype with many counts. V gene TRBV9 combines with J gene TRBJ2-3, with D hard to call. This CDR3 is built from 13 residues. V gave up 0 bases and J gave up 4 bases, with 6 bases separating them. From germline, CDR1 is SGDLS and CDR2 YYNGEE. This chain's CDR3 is CASSVDAPDTQYF. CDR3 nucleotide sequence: TGTGCCAGCAGCGTAGACGCCCCAGATACGCAGTATTTT.

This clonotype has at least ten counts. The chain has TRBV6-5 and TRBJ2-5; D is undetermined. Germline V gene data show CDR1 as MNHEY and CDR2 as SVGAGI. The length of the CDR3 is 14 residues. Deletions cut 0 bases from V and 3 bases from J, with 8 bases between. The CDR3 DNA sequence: TGTGCCAGCAGTTACTCGAATAGTGAAGAGACCCAGTACTTC. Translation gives CASSYSNSEETQYF.

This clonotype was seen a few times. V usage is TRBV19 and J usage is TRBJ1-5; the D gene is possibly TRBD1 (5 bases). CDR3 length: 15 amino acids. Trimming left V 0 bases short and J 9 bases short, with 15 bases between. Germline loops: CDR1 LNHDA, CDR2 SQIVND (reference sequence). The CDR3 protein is CASSIETWGGGPQHF. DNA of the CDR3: TGTGCCAGTAGTATAGAAACCTGGGGCGGGGGGCCCCAGCATTTT.

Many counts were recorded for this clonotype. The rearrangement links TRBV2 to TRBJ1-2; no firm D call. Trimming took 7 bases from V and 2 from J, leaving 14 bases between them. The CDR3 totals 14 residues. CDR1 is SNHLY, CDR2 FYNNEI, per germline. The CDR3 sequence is CASTPAVLNYGYTF. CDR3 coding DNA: TGTGCCAGCACCCCCGCAGTCCTCAACTATGGCTACACCTTC.

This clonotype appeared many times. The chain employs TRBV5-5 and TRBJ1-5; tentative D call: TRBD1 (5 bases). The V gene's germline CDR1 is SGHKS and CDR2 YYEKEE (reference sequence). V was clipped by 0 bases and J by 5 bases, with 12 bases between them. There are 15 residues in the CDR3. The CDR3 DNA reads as TGTGCCAGCAGCTTGGCTCCGGACAAGGATCAGCCCCAGCATTTT. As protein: CASSLAPDKDQPQHF.

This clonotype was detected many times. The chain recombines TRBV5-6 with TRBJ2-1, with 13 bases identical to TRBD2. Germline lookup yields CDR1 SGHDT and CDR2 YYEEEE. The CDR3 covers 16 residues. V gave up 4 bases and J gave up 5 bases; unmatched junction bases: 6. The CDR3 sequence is CASSRGLAGADNEQFF. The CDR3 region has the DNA TGTGCCAGCAGCCGAGGACTAGCGGGGGCCGACAATGAGCAGTTCTTC.

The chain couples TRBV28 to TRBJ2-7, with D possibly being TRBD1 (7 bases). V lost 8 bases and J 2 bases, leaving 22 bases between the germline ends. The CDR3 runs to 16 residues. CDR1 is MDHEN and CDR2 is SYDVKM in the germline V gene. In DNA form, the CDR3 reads TGTGCCAGCCGAGTCGGGGGACAGACTGTAACCTACGAGCAGTACTTC. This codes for CASRVGGQTVTYEQYF.

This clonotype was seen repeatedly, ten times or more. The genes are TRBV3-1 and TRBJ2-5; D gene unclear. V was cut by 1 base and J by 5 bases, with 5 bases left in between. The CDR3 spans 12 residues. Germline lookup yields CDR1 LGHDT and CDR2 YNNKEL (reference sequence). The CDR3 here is CASSQVVETQYF. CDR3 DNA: TGTGCCAGCAGCCAAGTCGTCGAGACCCAGTACTTC.

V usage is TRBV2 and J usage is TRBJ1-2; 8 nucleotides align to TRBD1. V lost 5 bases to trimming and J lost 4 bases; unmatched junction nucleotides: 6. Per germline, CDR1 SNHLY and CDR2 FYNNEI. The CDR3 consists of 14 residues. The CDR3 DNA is TGTGCCAGCAGTCTCGGACAGGGAGGCTATGGCTACACCTTC. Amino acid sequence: CASSLGQGGYGYTF.

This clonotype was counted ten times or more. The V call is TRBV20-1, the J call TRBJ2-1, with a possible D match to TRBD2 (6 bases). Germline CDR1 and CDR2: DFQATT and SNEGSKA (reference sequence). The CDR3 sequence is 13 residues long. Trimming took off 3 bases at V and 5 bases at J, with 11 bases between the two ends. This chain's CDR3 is CSARLGGDNEQFF. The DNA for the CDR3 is TGCAGTGCTAGGTTGGGAGGCGACAATGAGCAGTTCTTC.

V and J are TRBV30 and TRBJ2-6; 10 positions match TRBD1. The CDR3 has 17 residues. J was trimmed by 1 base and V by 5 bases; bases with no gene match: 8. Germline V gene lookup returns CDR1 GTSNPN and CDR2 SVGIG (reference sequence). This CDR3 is CAWSGTGDLSGANVLTF. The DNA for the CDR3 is TGTGCCTGGTCTGGGACAGGGGACCTATCTGGGGCCAACGTCCTGACTTTC.

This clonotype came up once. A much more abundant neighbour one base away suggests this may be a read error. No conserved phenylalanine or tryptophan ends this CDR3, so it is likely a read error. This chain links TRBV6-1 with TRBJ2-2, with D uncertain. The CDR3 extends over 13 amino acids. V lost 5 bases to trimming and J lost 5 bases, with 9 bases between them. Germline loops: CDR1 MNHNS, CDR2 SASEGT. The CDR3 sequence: CASSPPRTGELFS. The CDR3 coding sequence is TGTGCCAGCAGTCCCCCCCGGACCGGGGAGCTGTTTTCT.

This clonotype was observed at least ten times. CDR3 amino acids: CSATGTLSSGGPNIQYF. CDR3 nucleotide sequence: TGCAGTGCTACCGGAACCCTTAGTAGCGGGGGTCCAAACATTCAGTACTTC. V usage is TRBV20-1 and J usage is TRBJ2-4; 9 bases line up with TRBD2. Germline V gene sequence: CDR1 DFQATT, CDR2 SNEGSKA (reference sequence). CDR3 length: 17 residues. The junction had 16 bases not matched to a gene; V was cut back by 4 bases and J by 6 bases.

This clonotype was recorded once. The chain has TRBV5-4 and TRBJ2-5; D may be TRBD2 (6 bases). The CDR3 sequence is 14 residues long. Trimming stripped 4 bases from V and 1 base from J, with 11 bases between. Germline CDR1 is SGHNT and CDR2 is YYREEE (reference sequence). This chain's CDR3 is CASSNPGLQETQYF. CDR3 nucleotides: TGTGCCAGCAGCAACCCGGGACTCCAAGAGACCCAGTACTTC. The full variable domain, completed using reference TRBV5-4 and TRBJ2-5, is ETGVTQSPTHLIKTRGQQVTLRCSSQSGHNTVSWYQQALGQGPQFIFQYYREEENGRGNFPPRFSGLQFPNYSSELNVNALELDDSALYLCASSNPGLQETQYFGPGTRLLVL.

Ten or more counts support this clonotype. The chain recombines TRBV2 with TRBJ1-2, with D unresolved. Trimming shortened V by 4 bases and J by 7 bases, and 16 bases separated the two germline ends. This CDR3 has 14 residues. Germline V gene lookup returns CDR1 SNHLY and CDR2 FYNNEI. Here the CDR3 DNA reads TGTGCCAGCAGTGCCCGGACGGGAAACAGTGGCTACACCTTC. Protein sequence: CASSARTGNSGYTF.

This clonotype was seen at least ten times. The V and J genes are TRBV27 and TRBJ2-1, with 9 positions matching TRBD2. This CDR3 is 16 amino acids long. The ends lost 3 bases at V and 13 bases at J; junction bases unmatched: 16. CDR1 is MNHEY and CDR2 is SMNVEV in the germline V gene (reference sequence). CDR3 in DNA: TGTGCCAGCAGTTTCAAGGTTTCAGCGGGGGGCGAATCCCAGTTCTTC. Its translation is CASSFKVSAGGESQFF.

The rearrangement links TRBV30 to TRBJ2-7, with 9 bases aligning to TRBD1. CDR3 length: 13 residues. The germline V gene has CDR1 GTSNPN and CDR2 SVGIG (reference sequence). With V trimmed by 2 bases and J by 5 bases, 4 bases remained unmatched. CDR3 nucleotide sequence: TGTGCCTGGAGTCGGACAGGGGCCCACGAGCAGTACTTC. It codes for CAWSRTGAHEQYF. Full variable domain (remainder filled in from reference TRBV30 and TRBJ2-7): SQTIHQWPATLVQPVGSPLSLECTVEGTSNPNLYWYRQAAGRGLQLLFYSVGIGQISSEVPQNLSASRPQDRQFILSSKKLLLSDSGFYLCAWSRTGAHEQYFGPGTRLTVT.

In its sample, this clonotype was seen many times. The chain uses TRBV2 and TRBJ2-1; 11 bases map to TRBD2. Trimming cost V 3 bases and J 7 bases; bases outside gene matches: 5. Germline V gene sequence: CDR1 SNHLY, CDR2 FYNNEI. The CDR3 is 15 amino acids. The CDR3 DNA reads TGTGCCAGCAGTGAGAGACTAGCGGGGTTTAATGAGCAGTTCTTC. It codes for CASSERLAGFNEQFF.